This is a list of T cell receptor beta chains from one sample in a study of chemoradiotherapy in HPV16-positive cancers. Profiled with immunoSEQ multiplex PCR; TCRdb holds only in-frame clones, not every one. The sample yields 13,000 to 15,000 clones, nearly 70% seen once. Collection of the sample occurred from a patient who underwent chemoradiotherapy. Receptors originate from a human donor with HPV-associated anogenital cancer. CDR3s include the opening cysteine and the closing phenylalanine or tryptophan. D genes are given only for firm matches. For some rows the clone size is stated as once, few or many, or as a class when expanded; others skip it.

size	V	D	J	DNA	CDR3
.	TRBV2	TRBD2	TRBJ2-5	TGTGCCAGCAGTGTACCGGGACTAGTAGCGGAGACCCAGTACTTC	CASSVPGLVAETQYF
.	TRBV7-7	.	TRBJ2-5	TGTGCCAGCAGCTCGGCTCCGAGAGAGACCCAGTACTTC	CASSSAPRETQYF
few	TRBV2	.	TRBJ1-5	TGTGCCAGCATCCTGGACCGTTATCAGCCCCAGCATTTT	CASILDRYQPQHF
.	TRBV27	.	TRBJ2-3	TGTGCCAGCAGTTTATCGACTCCACGCACAGATACGCAGTATTTT	CASSLSTPRTDTQYF
.	TRBV5-5	.	TRBJ1-1	TGTGCCAGCAGCTCGGGGACGGCGAACACTGAAGCTTTCTTT	CASSSGTANTEAFF
.	TRBV10-3	.	TRBJ1-6	TGTGCCATCAGTCTCGGGAGGGACAATTCACCCCTCCACTTT	CAISLGRDNSPLHF
few	TRBV5-1	TRBD2	TRBJ2-2	TGCGCCAGCAGCCCCGACGGGGGGGAAACCGGGGAGCTGTTTTTT	CASSPDGGETGELFF
few	TRBV6-4	TRBD1	TRBJ2-2	TGTGCCAGCAGTGAGGACAGGACCGGGGAGCTGTTTTTT	CASSEDRTGELFF
.	TRBV28	.	TRBJ1-2	TGTGCCAGCAGGTCTAAAAAGGGGCCTAGAGGATATGGCTACACCTTC	CASRSKKGPRGYGYTF
.	TRBV7-9	.	TRBJ1-3	TGTGCCAGCAGCTTAGGTGGCGGGAACGGAAACACCATATATTTT	CASSLGGGNGNTIYF
few	TRBV19	.	TRBJ1-1	TGTGCCAGTAGTATGGAGGGCAGGGTGACTGAAGCTTTCTTT	CASSMEGRVTEAFF
.	TRBV7-2	TRBD1	TRBJ2-2	TGTGCCAGCAGCTCCCCCATGGACAGGGCCACCGGGGAGCTGTTTTTT	CASSSPMDRATGELFF
medium-sized	TRBV7-3	.	TRBJ2-2	TGTGCCAGCAGCTTGGACACATACACCGGGGAGCTGTTTTTT	CASSLDTYTGELFF
.	TRBV19	.	TRBJ1-4	TGTGCCAGTATTGGGGGGGACGAAAAACTGTTTTTT	CASIGGDEKLFF
.	TRBV7-9	.	TRBJ1-1	TGTGCCAGCAGCTTAATGGGTGAAGGCACTGAAGCTTTCTTT	CASSLMGEGTEAFF
.	TRBV4-1	TRBD1	TRBJ2-6	TGCGCCAGCAGCCAGTGGGGACAGGGTCCCTCTGGGGCCAACGTCCTGACTTTC	CASSQWGQGPSGANVLTF
few	TRBV6-5	.	TRBJ1-1	TGTGCCAGCACCTACTCCCGGACAGCGAACACTGAAGCTTTCTTT	CASTYSRTANTEAFF
.	TRBV4-3	.	TRBJ2-1	TGCGCCAGCAGCCAAGTGGGCAGGGGCCCATACAATGAGCAGTTCTTC	CASSQVGRGPYNEQFF
.	TRBV5-1	.	TRBJ2-7	TGCGCCAGCAGCTGGTCTTTACAAGGGGGTCTATACGAGCAGTACTTC	CASSWSLQGGLYEQYF
.	TRBV29-1	.	TRBJ1-2	TGCAGCGCCATAGTCGCCGGAATCTATGGCTACACCTTC	CSAIVAGIYGYTF
.	TRBV5-1	.	TRBJ2-1	TGCGCCAGCAGCTTTGGTTTGCGGGGGCCCCTTACTGACAATGAGCAGTTCTTC	CASSFGLRGPLTDNEQFF
.	TRBV11-2	.	TRBJ1-3	TGTGCCAGCAGCCCATATTCGAGGGTTGGAAACACCATATATTTT	CASSPYSRVGNTIYF
few	TRBV2	.	TRBJ2-7	TGTGCCAGCAGTGAATTTGGGACAAACGAGCAGTACTTC	CASSEFGTNEQYF
once	TRBV5-1	TRBD1	TRBJ1-4	TGCGCCAGCAGCACACAGGGGGCTAATGAAAAACTGTTTTTT	CASSTQGANEKLFF
.	TRBV7-2	.	TRBJ1-2	TGTGCCAGCAGCCCACCCCCCCGTATCGGCTATGGCTACACCTTC	CASSPPPRIGYGYTF
.	TRBV2	.	TRBJ1-2	TGTGCCAGACAGGGAATTGCTAACTATGGCTACACCTTC	CARQGIANYGYTF
.	TRBV7-9	TRBD1	TRBJ1-1	TGTGCCAGCAGTGCGACAGGGGATGAAGCTTTCTTT	CASSATGDEAFF
.	TRBV4-1	.	TRBJ2-4	TGCGCCAGCAGCCAACCACGGAGGGGAGCCAAAAACATTCAGTACTTC	CASSQPRRGAKNIQYF
.	TRBV9	.	TRBJ1-4	TGTGCCAGCAGCGAGGGGCCGGATTCTAATGAAAAACTGTTTTTT	CASSEGPDSNEKLFF
medium-sized	TRBV11-3	.	TRBJ2-3	TGTGCCAGCAGCTTTGGGGGGGCCGTCACAGATACGCAGTATTTT	CASSFGGAVTDTQYF
.	TRBV18	.	TRBJ1-5	TGTGCCAGCTCAAGTGACTATAGCAATCAGCCCCAGCATTTT	CASSSDYSNQPQHF
.	TRBV4-1	.	TRBJ1-4	TGCGCCAGCAGCCCCAGCCTGGTCGTCACCACTGAAAAACTGTTTTTT	CASSPSLVVTTEKLFF
.	TRBV5-1	.	TRBJ2-2	TGCGCCAGCAGCTTGTTCGAAGCTCGGTCCGGGGAGCTGTTTTTT	CASSLFEARSGELFF
.	TRBV7-2	TRBD1	TRBJ2-2	TGTGCCAGCAGCGCTCCCTCCGGGACAGGGATCAACACCGGGGAGCTGTTTTTT	CASSAPSGTGINTGELFF
.	TRBV5-1	TRBD1	TRBJ2-7	TGCGCCAGCAGCCGAATGACAGGGGGCTACGAGCAGTACTTC	CASSRMTGGYEQYF
few	TRBV2	.	TRBJ2-7	TGTGCCAGCAGTGGAGGGCACCCCTACGAGCAGTACTTC	CASSGGHPYEQYF
.	TRBV27	TRBD1	TRBJ1-6	TGTGCCAGCAGGGAGACAGGGGGCGGCAATTCACCCCTCCACTTT	CASRETGGGNSPLHF
.	TRBV7-8	.	TRBJ2-7	TGTGCCAGCAGCTTAGAATTGGGGGCCCTACCTTACGAGCAGTACTTC	CASSLELGALPYEQYF
.	TRBV25-1	.	TRBJ1-4	TGTGCCAGCAGTGAACAGGTGGGGAAACTGTTTTTT	CASSEQVGKLFF
.	TRBV29-1	.	TRBJ1-2	TGCAGCGTGGAACAGGGTTTTAACTATGGCTACACCTTC	CSVEQGFNYGYTF
few	TRBV19	TRBD1	TRBJ2-2	TGTGCCAGCGCGGGACAGGGGAACACCGGGGAGCTGTTTTTT	CASAGQGNTGELFF
once	TRBV7-2	TRBD2	TRBJ2-5	TGTGCCAGCAGCTTAATACTAGCGCAAGAGACCCAGTACTTC	CASSLILAQETQYF
.	TRBV9	.	TRBJ2-3	TGTGCCAGCAGCGTAGTGGGGGGGGGCGCAGATACGCAGTATTTT	CASSVVGGGADTQYF
.	TRBV6-1	TRBD2	TRBJ2-1	TGTGCCAGCAGTGAAGTTTCCGGGGGGGCGGGTGAGCAGTTCTTC	CASSEVSGGAGEQFF
.	TRBV7-2	.	TRBJ1-3	TGTGCCAGCAAGGACATCGGAAACACCATATATTTT	CASKDIGNTIYF
.	TRBV10-3	.	TRBJ1-5	TGTGCCATCAGTGGAACAGGATTCAATCAGCCCCAGCATTTT	CAISGTGFNQPQHF
.	TRBV5-1	.	TRBJ2-2	TGCGCCAGCAGGGGGGGGCCGGCCACCGGGGAGCTGTTTTTT	CASRGGPATGELFF
.	TRBV2	.	TRBJ2-1	TGTGCCAGCACCGTCAGTCTAGATGAGCAGTTCTTC	CASTVSLDEQFF
.	TRBV4-3	.	TRBJ2-2	TGCGCCAGCAGCCAAGACTATCCCAGCACCGGGGAGCTGTTTTTT	CASSQDYPSTGELFF
.	TRBV18	.	TRBJ2-5	TGTGCCAGCTCAACCGGGACTGCGGAGAGTGCCCAGTACTTC	CASSTGTAESAQYF
.	TRBV27	.	TRBJ1-6	TGTGCCAGCAGTTTAAGTGGGGTGAAGAATTCACCCCTCCACTTT	CASSLSGVKNSPLHF
.	TRBV5-1	TRBD1	TRBJ2-3	TGCGCCAGCAGCTTGGGCTCCGGGACAGGGTTGGATACGCAGTATTTT	CASSLGSGTGLDTQYF
.	TRBV12-1	.	TRBJ1-2	TGTGCCAGCAGCTTAAAAGTTGTGCGGGTGAACTATGGCTACACCTTC	CASSLKVVRVNYGYTF
.	TRBV11-2	TRBD1	TRBJ1-1	TGTGCCAGCAGCGCGACCGGGACAGGGGGTACTGAAGCTTTCTTT	CASSATGTGGTEAFF
.	TRBV5-6	.	TRBJ2-7	TGTGCCAGCAGCGCCGGATACGAGCAGTACTTC	CASSAGYEQYF
few	TRBV9	TRBD1	TRBJ1-2	TGTGCCAGCAGATCAGGGACAGGGGCTGATGGCTACACCTTC	CASRSGTGADGYTF
.	TRBV2	.	TRBJ2-2	TGTGCCAGCAGTGTAAAAGGGGACACCGGGGAGCTGTTTTTT	CASSVKGDTGELFF